Each of the 27 T cell receptor beta chains below was sequenced from the same sample in a study of shared clonotypes between healthy human individuals. Assay used: immunoSEQ multiplex PCR; TCRdb lists only in-frame clones, some missing. This table has 1.6 million or so clones, around 97% appearing once. Sequencing was done on a sample of naive CD4+ T cells sorted from blood. Subset given: CD45RA+ positively selected. These receptors were taken from a man aged 25-40 years in good health.

The chain uses TRBV5-1 and TRBJ2-3; TRBD1 matches at 10 bases. With 5 bases clipped from V and 5 bases from J, the junction kept 11 bases outside the gene matches. Germline loops: CDR1 SGHRS, CDR2 YFSETQ. The CDR3 consists of 16 residues. Here the CDR3 reads CASSRDRGTPQDTQYF. The CDR3 DNA reads as TGCGCCAGCAGTAGGGACAGGGGAACTCCCCAAGATACGCAGTATTTT.

Written as DNA, the CDR3 is TGCGCCAGCAGCGCGAACCTAGGCACAGATACGCAGTATTTT. This sequence encodes CASSANLGTDTQYF. The chain has TRBV5-1 and TRBJ2-3, with D unclear. CDR1 is SGHRS and CDR2 is YFSETQ in the germline V gene. The CDR3 runs to 14 residues. V lost 4 bases and J lost 1, with 10 bases in between.

This rearrangement joins TRBV15 to TRBJ2-7, with 9 bases lining up with TRBD2. Germline lookup yields CDR1 LNHNV and CDR2 YYDKDF (reference sequence). CDR3 size: 13 residues. Trimming removed 5 bases from V and 2 bases from J; junction bases left unmatched: 1. CDR3 sequence reads: CATSVAGAYEQYF. The CDR3 bases are TGTGCCACCAGCGTAGCGGGAGCCTACGAGCAGTACTTC.

This chain connects TRBV5-1 to TRBJ2-1, with D possibly TRBD2 on 6 matching bases. This CDR3 has 15 residues. V lost 0 bases and J lost 2, with 9 bases in between. The germline CDR1 and CDR2 sequences are SGHRS and YFSETQ. The CDR3 DNA sequence: TGCGCCAGCAGCTTGGAGCTAGCGCCCTACAATGAGCAGTTCTTC. Its translation: CASSLELAPYNEQFF.

This rearrangement joins TRBV6-1 to TRBJ2-7; D could derive from TRBD1 or TRBD2 (5 bases each). Germline V gives CDR1 MNHNS, CDR2 SASEGT. Between the trimmed V and J ends, which lost 8 bases and 2 bases, there was a span of 19 bases. The CDR3 has 15 residues. The CDR3 region has the DNA TGTGCCAGCTACCAGACGGGACGGTTAGCCTACGAGCAGTACTTC. Encoded protein: CASYQTGRLAYEQYF.

In this sample, this clone turned up once. The J gene is TRBJ2-7, the V gene TRBV30; a weak D match, TRBD1 (6 bases). Trimming shortened V by 2 bases and J by 3 bases, and 23 bases separated the two germline ends. This CDR3 region has 17 residues. Germline loops: CDR1 GTSNPN, CDR2 SVGIG (reference sequence). The CDR3 DNA follows: TGTGCCTGGAGTCCACCCAGGGCTACAGGGTTTCACTACGAGCAGTACTTC. It is translated as CAWSPPRATGFHYEQYF.

The J gene is TRBJ2-5, the V gene TRBV29-1, with TRBD1 as a possible D gene (6 bases). V lost 5 bases to trimming and J lost 1 base, with 14 bases between them. Germline assignment: CDR1 SQVTM and CDR2 ANQGSEA. The CDR3 has 14 residues. The CDR3 region is CSVRSGAGQETQYF. In DNA form, the CDR3 reads TGCAGCGTTCGATCAGGGGCCGGCCAAGAGACCCAGTACTTC.

To note about this clone: Other DNA sequences from this sample encode an identical CDR3 as well. The chain links TRBV29-1 to TRBJ1-1, with a tentative D call TRBD1 (5 bases). The CDR3 length is 14 residues. With 4 bases removed from V and 0 bases from J, the gap between germline ends came to 12 bases. CDR1 SQVTM and CDR2 ANQGSEA come from the germline V gene. The CDR3 sequence is CSVGSGTLNTEAFF. The CDR3 bases are TGCAGCGTTGGATCCGGGACTTTGAACACTGAAGCTTTCTTT.

V usage is TRBV25-1 and J usage is TRBJ2-1; no clear D gene. Germline V gene lookup returns CDR1 MGHDK and CDR2 SYGVNS. CDR3 length equals 11 residues. With 0 bases removed from V and 15 bases from J, the gap between germline ends came to 9 bases. Written as DNA, the CDR3 is TGTGCCAGCAGTGAATACGTAGAACTGTTCTTC. Translation gives CASSEYVELFF. The entire variable domain, with the rest obtained from reference TRBV25-1 and TRBJ2-1, is as follows: EADIYQTPRYLVIGTGKKITLECSQTMGHDKMYWYQQDPGMELHLIHYSYGVNSTEKGDLSSESTVSRIRTEHFPLTLESARPSHTSQYLCASSEYVELFFGPGTRLTVL.

This sequence joins TRBV7-2 and TRBJ1-1; unclear D gene. The germline V gene has CDR1 SGHTA and CDR2 FQGNSA. The CDR3 covers 15 residues. The V and J ends lost 0 bases and 3 bases respectively, with 11 bases between them. The CDR3 loop reads CASSLAGVRDTEAFF. The CDR3 DNA reads as TGTGCCAGCAGCTTAGCCGGGGTAAGGGACACTGAAGCTTTCTTT. The full variable domain, with the rest looked up from reference TRBV7-2 and TRBJ1-1, is GAGVSQSPSNKVTEKGKDVELRCDPISGHTALYWYRQSLGQGLEFLIYFQGNSAPDKSGLPSDRFSAERTGGSVSTLTIQRTQQEDSAVYLCASSLAGVRDTEAFFGQGTRLTVV.

This sequence joins TRBV7-9 and TRBJ2-1, with TRBD2 as a possible D gene (5 bases). The CDR3 loop spans 15 amino acids. CDR1 and CDR2 (germline): SEHNR, FQNEAQ (reference sequence). Trimming pared 5 bases from V and 5 bases from J, leaving 16 bases between. In DNA form, the CDR3 reads TGTGCCAGCAGCCCGAGCGGAGCTGGAGACAATGAGCAGTTCTTC. It is translated as CASSPSGAGDNEQFF.

This clone appeared a single time. The chain has TRBV5-1 and TRBJ1-4; 9 nucleotides align to TRBD1. Per the germline V gene, CDR1 is SGHRS and CDR2 is YFSETQ. V shed 4 bases, J shed 15 bases, and the junction held 19 bases outside the gene matches. This CDR3 is built from 16 residues. CDR3 sequence: CASSLGPSGQGSWVFF. Written as DNA, the CDR3 is TGCGCCAGCAGCCTGGGACCTTCGGGACAGGGTTCATGGGTGTTTTTT.

The chain has TRBV5-1 and TRBJ1-1; D is ambiguous. This CDR3 spans 14 amino acids. From germline, CDR1 is SGHRS and CDR2 YFSETQ. The germline V and J ends were trimmed by 2 bases and 3 bases, with 11 bases remaining between them. CDR3 nucleotides: TGCGCCAGCAGCTTCGCAATCGGAGACACTGAAGCTTTCTTT. This translates into CASSFAIGDTEAFF. The variable domain in full, with the rest retrieved from reference TRBV5-1 and TRBJ1-1, is KAGVTQTPRYLIKTRGQQVTLSCSPISGHRSVSWYQQTPGQGLQFLFEYFSETQRNKGNFPGRFSGRQFSNSRSEMNVSTLELGDSALYLCASSFAIGDTEAFFGQGTRLTVV.

V is TRBV6-6 and J is TRBJ1-5; no definite D call. This CDR3 has 14 residues. Deletions cut 6 bases from V and 0 bases from J, with 9 bases between. CDR1 and CDR2 (germline): MNHNY, SVGAGI (reference sequence). The CDR3 loop is CASSQQTSNQPQHF. The CDR3 DNA is TGTGCCAGCAGCCAACAGACTAGCAATCAGCCCCAGCATTTT.

The CDR3 bases are TGTGCCATCAAATCGTCAGCGAACACCGGGGAGCTGTTTTTT. It is translated as CAIKSSANTGELFF. The chain carries TRBV10-3 and TRBJ2-2; D remains unclear. The CDR3 sequence is 14 residues long. V lost 7 bases to trimming and J lost 0 bases, with 9 bases between them. Germline lookup yields CDR1 ENHRY and CDR2 SYGVKD.

The chain carries TRBV30 and TRBJ1-4; D possibly corresponds to TRBD1 (6 bases). Germline V CDR1 and CDR2: GTSNPN, SVGIG (reference sequence). Deletions cut 5 bases from V and 14 bases from J, with 21 bases between. This CDR3 spans 13 amino acids. The CDR3 region is CAWELGTLGGLFF. In DNA, the CDR3 is TGTGCCTGGGAGCTCGGGACACTAGGAGGTCTGTTTTTT.

The chain recombines TRBV28 with TRBJ2-4, with 9 positions matching TRBD1. The CDR3 contains 15 residues. Germline V gene data show CDR1 as MDHEN and CDR2 as SYDVKM. V lost 8 bases to trimming and J lost 1 base; unmatched junction nucleotides: 6. CDR3 region: CASFDRGEAKNIQYF. The DNA of the CDR3 is TGTGCCAGCTTCGACAGGGGGGAGGCCAAAAACATTCAGTACTTC.

The chain joins TRBV4-3 to TRBJ2-1, with TRBD2 matching over 13 bases. Per germline, CDR1 LGHNA and CDR2 YSLEER. The CDR3 consists of 16 residues. J lost 11 bases, V lost 0 bases, and 7 bases had no gene match. The CDR3 DNA sequence: TGCGCCAGCAGCCAAGATACGGGACTAGCGGGAAATAAGCAGTTCTTC. It specifies CASSQDTGLAGNKQFF.

This clone showed up just once. The genes are TRBV28 and TRBJ2-1, with D possibly being TRBD1 or TRBD2 (5 bases each). The CDR3 consists of 14 residues. Germline V lookup: CDR1 MDHEN, CDR2 SYDVKM. V dropped 3 bases and J dropped 5 bases, with 11 bases sitting between them. The CDR3 reads CASSFMGDNNEQFF. The CDR3 nucleotides read TGTGCCAGCAGTTTTATGGGGGATAACAATGAGCAGTTCTTC. Full variable domain (remainder filled in from reference TRBV28 and TRBJ2-1): DVKVTQSSRYLVKRTGEKVFLECVQDMDHENMFWYRQDPGLGLRLIYFSYDVKMKEKGDIPEGYSVSREKKERFSLILESASTNQTSMYLCASSFMGDNNEQFFGPGTRLTVL.

V gene TRBV5-4 combines with J gene TRBJ1-1, with 9 nucleotides matching TRBD1. V shed 4 bases and J 1 base; nucleotides not matched to a gene: 8. The CDR3 has 16 amino acids. CDR1 is SGHNT and CDR2 is YYREEE in the germline V gene (reference sequence). The CDR3 sequence: CASSPGQGRGNTEAFF. DNA for the CDR3: TGTGCCAGCAGCCCCGGACAGGGGAGGGGGAACACTGAAGCTTTCTTT. Full variable domain (outside the CDR3, taken from reference TRBV5-4 and TRBJ1-1): ETGVTQSPTHLIKTRGQQVTLRCSSQSGHNTVSWYQQALGQGPQFIFQYYREEENGRGNFPPRFSGLQFPNYSSELNVNALELDDSALYLCASSPGQGRGNTEAFFGQGTRLTVV.

This chain joins TRBV6-5 and TRBJ2-1; D may correspond to TRBD1 or TRBD2 (5 bases each). Trimming stripped 6 bases from V and 7 bases from J, with 16 bases between. CDR3 length equals 14 residues. Germline assignment: CDR1 MNHEY and CDR2 SVGAGI. As DNA, the CDR3 is TGTGCCAGCAGCTGGGACGTAGCGAGGAATGAGCAGTTCTTC. Protein product: CASSWDVARNEQFF.

Details on this clone: This same CDR3 is encoded by further DNA sequences in the sample. The chain couples TRBV5-4 to TRBJ2-1, with D perhaps TRBD2 (5 bases). In germline, CDR1 is SGHNT, CDR2 YYREEE (reference sequence). The length of the CDR3 is 13 residues. The ends were cut back, 1 base at V and 5 bases at J, with 7 bases in the middle. CDR3 coding DNA: TGTGCCAGCAGCTTGACCGGGAACAATGAGCAGTTCTTC. Translation gives CASSLTGNNEQFF.

The rearrangement joins TRBV30 to TRBJ2-1; 12 bases agree with TRBD2. The CDR3 is 18 residues long. CDR1 and CDR2 (germline): GTSNPN, SVGIG (reference sequence). The CDR3 sequence is CATSSGTSGQFSYNEQFF. The CDR3 DNA reads as TGTGCTACCAGCTCCGGGACTAGCGGGCAATTCTCCTACAATGAGCAGTTCTTC.

V and J are TRBV7-2 and TRBJ1-5; D is unclear. CDR1 SGHTA and CDR2 FQGNSA come from the germline V gene. The CDR3 contains 11 residues. V dropped 5 bases and J dropped 9 bases, with 8 bases sitting between them. This CDR3 reads CASSTRWPQHF. The CDR3 nucleotides are TGTGCCAGCAGCACGCGCTGGCCCCAGCATTTT.

The V gene is TRBV6-5, the J gene TRBJ2-1; D is perhaps TRBD1 or TRBD2 (5 bases each). Trimming pared 6 bases from V and 8 bases from J, leaving 20 bases between. CDR1 is MNHEY and CDR2 is SVGAGI in the germline V gene. This CDR3 comprises 15 residues. For the CDR3, the DNA is TGTGCCAGCAGGCCACGGGGCCCCATCCCTTATGAGCAGTTCTTC. The encoded protein is CASRPRGPIPYEQFF.

The J gene is TRBJ2-7, the V gene TRBV29-1; the match to TRBD1 covers 11 bases. The junction had 6 bases not matched to a gene; V was cut back by 7 bases and J by 7 bases. CDR1 SQVTM and CDR2 ANQGSEA come from the germline V gene. CDR3 size: 12 residues. The CDR3 is CSGTDRGLEQYF. CDR3 coding DNA: TGCAGCGGAACGGACAGGGGGCTTGAGCAGTACTTC.

This clone was found once. V usage is TRBV5-1 and J usage is TRBJ2-1, with D tentatively TRBD1 (5 bases). In germline, CDR1 is SGHRS, CDR2 YFSETQ. The CDR3 extends over 16 amino acids. V lost 3 bases and J lost 4, with 17 bases in between. In nucleotides, the CDR3 is TGCGCCAGCAGCTCTACAGGTTCCCTGGTATACAATGAGCAGTTCTTC. Its translation is CASSSTGSLVYNEQFF.